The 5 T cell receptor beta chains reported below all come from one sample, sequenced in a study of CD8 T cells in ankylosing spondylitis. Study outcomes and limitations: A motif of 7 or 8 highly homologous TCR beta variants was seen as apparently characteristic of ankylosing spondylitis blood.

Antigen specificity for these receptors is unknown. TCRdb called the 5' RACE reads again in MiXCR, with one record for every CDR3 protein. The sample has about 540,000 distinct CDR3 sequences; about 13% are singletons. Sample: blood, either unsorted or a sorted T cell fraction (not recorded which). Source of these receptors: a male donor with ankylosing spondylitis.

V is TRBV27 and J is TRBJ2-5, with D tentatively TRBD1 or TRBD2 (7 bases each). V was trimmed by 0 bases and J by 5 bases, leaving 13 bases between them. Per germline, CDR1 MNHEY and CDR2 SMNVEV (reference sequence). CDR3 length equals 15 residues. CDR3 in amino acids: CASSLSRAGQETQYF. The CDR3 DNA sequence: TGTGCCAGCAGTTTATCCAGAGCGGGACAGGAGACCCAGTACTTC.

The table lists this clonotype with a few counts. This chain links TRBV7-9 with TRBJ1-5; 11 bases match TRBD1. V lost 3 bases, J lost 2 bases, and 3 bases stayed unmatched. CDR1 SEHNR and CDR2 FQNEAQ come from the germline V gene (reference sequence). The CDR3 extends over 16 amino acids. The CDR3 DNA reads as TGTGCCAGCAGCTTGGGACAGGGGGAAGGCAATCAGCCCCAGCATTTT. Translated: CASSLGQGEGNQPQHF.

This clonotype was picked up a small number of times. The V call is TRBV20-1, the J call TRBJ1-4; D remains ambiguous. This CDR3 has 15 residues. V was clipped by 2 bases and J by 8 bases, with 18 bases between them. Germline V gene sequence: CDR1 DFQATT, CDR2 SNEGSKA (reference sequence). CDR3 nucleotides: TGCAGTGCTAGAAACTATGTCCTGCCCAACGAAAAACTGTTTTTT. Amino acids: CSARNYVLPNEKLFF.

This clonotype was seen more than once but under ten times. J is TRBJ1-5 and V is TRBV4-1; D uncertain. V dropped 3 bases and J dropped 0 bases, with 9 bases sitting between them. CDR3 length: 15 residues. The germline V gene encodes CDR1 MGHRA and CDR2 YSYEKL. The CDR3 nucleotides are TGCGCCAGCAGCCAGGGTGGTCTTAGCAATCAGCCCCAGCATTTT. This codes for CASSQGGLSNQPQHF.

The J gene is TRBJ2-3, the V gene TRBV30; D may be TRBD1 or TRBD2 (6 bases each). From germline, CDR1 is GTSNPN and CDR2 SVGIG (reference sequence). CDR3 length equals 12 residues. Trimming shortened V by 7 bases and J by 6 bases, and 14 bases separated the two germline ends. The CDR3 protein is CASPGAVDTQYF. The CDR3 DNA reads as TGTGCCTCCCCGGGGGCTGTTGATACGCAGTATTTT.